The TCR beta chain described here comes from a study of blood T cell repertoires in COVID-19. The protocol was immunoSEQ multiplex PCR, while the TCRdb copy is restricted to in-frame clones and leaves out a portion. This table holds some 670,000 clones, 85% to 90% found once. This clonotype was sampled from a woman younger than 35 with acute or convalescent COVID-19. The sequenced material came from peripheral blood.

CDR3 coding DNA: TGTGCCAGCAGCGTAGCTCAGGGGAACACAGATACGCAGTATTTT. Amino acid sequence: CASSVAQGNTDTQYF. The chain uses TRBV9 and TRBJ2-3, with D tentatively TRBD1 (6 bases). Trimming pared 0 bases from V and 2 bases from J, leaving 10 bases between. From germline, CDR1 is SGDLS and CDR2 YYNGEE. The CDR3 runs to 15 residues. The full variable domain, rest sourced from reference TRBV9 and TRBJ2-3, is DSGVTQTPKHLITATGQRVTLRCSPRSGDLSVYWYQQSLDQGLQFLIQYYNGEERAKGNILERFSAQQFPDLHSELNLSSLELGDSALYFCASSVAQGNTDTQYFGPGTRLTVL.